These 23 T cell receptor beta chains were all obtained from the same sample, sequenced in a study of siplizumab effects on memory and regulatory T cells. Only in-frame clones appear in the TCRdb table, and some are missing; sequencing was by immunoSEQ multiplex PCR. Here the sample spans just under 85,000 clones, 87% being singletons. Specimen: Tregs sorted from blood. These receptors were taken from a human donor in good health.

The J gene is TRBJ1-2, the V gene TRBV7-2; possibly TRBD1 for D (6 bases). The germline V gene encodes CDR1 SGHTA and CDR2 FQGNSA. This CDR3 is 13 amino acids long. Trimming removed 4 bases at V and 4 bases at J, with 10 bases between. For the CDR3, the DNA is TGTGCCAGCAGCTCGACAGGCCTCTATGGCTACACCTTC. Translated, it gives CASSSTGLYGYTF. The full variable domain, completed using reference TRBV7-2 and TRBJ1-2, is GAGVSQSPSNKVTEKGKDVELRCDPISGHTALYWYRQSLGQGLEFLIYFQGNSAPDKSGLPSDRFSAERTGGSVSTLTIQRTQQEDSAVYLCASSSTGLYGYTFGSGTRLTVV.

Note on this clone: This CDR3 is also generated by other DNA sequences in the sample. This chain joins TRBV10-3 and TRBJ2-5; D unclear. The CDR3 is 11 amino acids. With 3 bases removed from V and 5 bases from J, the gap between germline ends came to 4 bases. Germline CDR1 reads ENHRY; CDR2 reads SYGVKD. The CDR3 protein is CAISDLETQYF. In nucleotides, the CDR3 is TGTGCCATCAGTGATTTGGAGACCCAGTACTTC.

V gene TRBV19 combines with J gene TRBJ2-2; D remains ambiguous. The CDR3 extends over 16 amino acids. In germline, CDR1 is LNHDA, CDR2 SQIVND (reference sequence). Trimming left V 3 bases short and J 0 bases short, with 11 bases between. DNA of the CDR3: TGTGCCAGTAGTATGACCCACCCACCGAACACCGGGGAGCTGTTTTTT. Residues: CASSMTHPPNTGELFF.

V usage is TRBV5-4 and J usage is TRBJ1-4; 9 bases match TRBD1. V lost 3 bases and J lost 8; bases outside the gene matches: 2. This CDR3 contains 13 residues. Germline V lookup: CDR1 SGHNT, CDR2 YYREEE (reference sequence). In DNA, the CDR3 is TGTGCCAGCAGCTCGACAGGGGGGGAAAAACTGTTTTTT. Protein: CASSSTGGEKLFF.

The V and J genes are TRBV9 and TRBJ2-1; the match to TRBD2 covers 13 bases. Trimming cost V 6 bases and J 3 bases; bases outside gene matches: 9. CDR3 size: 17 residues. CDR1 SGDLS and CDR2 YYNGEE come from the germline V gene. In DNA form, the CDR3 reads TGTGCCAGCACCAAGACTAGCGGGGGGATCAACTACAATGAGCAGTTCTTC. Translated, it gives CASTKTSGGINYNEQFF. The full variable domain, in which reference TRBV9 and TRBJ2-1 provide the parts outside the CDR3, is DSGVTQTPKHLITATGQRVTLRCSPRSGDLSVYWYQQSLDQGLQFLIQYYNGEERAKGNILERFSAQQFPDLHSELNLSSLELGDSALYFCASTKTSGGINYNEQFFGPGTRLTVL.

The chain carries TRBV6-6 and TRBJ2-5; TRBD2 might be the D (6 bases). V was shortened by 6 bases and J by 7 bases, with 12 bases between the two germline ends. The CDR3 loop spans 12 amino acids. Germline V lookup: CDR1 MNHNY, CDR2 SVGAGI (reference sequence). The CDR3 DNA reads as TGTGCCAGCAGCAAACCCGGGGGGACCCAGTACTTC. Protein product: CASSKPGGTQYF.

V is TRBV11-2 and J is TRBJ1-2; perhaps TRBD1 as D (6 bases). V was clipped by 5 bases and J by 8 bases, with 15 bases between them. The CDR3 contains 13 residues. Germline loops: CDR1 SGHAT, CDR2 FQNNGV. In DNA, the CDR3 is TGTGCCAGCAGCCCCACCCAGGGGCTAGGCTACACCTTC. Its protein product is CASSPTQGLGYTF. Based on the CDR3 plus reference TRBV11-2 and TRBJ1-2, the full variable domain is EAGVAQSPRYKIIEKRQSVAFWCNPISGHATLYWYQQILGQGPKLLIQFQNNGVVDDSQLPKDRFSAERLKGVDSTLKIQPAKLEDSAVYLCASSPTQGLGYTFGSGTRLTVV.

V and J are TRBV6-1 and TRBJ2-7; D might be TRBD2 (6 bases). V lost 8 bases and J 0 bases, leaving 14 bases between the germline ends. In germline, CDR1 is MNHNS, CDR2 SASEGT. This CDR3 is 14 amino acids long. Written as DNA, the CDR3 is TGTGCCAGCCGGGCGGGGCCCAGCTCCTACGAGCAGTACTTC. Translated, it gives CASRAGPSSYEQYF.

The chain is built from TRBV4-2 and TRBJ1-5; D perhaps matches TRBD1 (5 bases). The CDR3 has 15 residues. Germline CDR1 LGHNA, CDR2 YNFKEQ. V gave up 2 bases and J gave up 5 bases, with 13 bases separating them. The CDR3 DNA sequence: TGTGCCAGCAGCCAAACGCTGGAGGGGCATCAGCCCCAGCATTTT. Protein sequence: CASSQTLEGHQPQHF.

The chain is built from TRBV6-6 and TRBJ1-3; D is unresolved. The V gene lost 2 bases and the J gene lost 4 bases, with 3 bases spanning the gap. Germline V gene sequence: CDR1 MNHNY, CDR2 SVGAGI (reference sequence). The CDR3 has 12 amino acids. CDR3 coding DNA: TGTGCCAGCAGTTACGGGGGAAACACCATATATTTT. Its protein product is CASSYGGNTIYF.

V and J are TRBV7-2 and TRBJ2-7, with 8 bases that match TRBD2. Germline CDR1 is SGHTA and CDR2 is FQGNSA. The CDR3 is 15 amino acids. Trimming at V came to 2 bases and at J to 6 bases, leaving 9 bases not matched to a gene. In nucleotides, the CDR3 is TGTGCCAGCAGCTTAACGGGGGGGGCCGTGGGCGAGCAGTACTTC. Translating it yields CASSLTGGAVGEQYF.

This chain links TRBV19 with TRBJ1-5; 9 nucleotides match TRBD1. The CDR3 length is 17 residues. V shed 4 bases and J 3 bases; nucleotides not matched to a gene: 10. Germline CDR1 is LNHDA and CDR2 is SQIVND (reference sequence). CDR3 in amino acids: CASSNAPGTGFNQPQHF. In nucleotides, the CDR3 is TGTGCCAGTAGTAACGCTCCCGGGACAGGGTTCAATCAGCCCCAGCATTTT.

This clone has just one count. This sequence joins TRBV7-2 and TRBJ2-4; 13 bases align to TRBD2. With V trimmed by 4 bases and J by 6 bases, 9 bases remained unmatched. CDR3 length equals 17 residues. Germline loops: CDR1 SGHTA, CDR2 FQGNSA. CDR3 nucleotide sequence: TGTGCCAGCAGCTCTCCGGGTCGGACTAGCGGGGGAAACATTCAGTACTTC. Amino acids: CASSSPGRTSGGNIQYF.

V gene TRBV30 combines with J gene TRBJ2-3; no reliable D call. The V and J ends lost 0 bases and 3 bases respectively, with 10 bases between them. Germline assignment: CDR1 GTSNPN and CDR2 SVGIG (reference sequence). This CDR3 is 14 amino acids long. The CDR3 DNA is TGTGCCTGGAGTGTGGGGTTAAGTACAGATACGCAGTATTTT. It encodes CAWSVGLSTDTQYF.

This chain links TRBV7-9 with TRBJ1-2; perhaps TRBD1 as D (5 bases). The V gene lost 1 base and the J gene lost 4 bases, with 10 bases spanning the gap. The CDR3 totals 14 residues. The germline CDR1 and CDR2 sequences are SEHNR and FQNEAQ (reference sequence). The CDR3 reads CASSLGRDSYGYTF. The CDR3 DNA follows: TGTGCCAGCAGCTTAGGCCGGGACTCCTATGGCTACACCTTC.

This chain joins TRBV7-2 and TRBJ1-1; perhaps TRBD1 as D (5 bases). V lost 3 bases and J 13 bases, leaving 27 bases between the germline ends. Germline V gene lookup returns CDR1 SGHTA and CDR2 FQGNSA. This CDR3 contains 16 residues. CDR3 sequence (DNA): TGTGCCAGCAGCTTGGTGGTGTCCGGGACCACTCGTAGGGGTTTCTTT. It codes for CASSLVVSGTTRRGFF.

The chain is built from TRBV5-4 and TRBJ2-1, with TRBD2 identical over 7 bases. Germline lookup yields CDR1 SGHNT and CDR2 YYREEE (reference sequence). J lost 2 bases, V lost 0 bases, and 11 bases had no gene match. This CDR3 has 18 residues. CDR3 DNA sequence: TGTGCCAGCAGCTTGGTTCCGGGCAGCGGGGAAACCTACAATGAGCAGTTCTTC. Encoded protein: CASSLVPGSGETYNEQFF.

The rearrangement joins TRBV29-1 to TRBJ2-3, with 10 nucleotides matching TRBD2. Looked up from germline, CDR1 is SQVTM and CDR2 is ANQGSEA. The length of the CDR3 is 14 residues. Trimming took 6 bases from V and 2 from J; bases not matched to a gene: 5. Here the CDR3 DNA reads TGCAGCGTCATGGGACTAGCGTTCACAGATACGCAGTATTTT. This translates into CSVMGLAFTDTQYF.

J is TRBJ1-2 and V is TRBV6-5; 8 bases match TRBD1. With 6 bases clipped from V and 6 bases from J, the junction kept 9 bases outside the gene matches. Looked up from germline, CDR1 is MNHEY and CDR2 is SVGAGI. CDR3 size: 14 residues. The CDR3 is CASRSGQGGHGYTF. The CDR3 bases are TGTGCCAGCAGGTCCGGACAGGGAGGCCATGGCTACACCTTC.

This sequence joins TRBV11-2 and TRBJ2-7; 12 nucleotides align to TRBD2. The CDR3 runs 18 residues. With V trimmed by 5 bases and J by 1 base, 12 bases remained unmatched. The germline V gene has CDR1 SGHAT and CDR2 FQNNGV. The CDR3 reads CASSVPGASGGVSYEQYF. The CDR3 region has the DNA TGTGCCAGCAGCGTCCCCGGGGCTAGCGGGGGGGTTTCCTACGAGCAGTACTTC.

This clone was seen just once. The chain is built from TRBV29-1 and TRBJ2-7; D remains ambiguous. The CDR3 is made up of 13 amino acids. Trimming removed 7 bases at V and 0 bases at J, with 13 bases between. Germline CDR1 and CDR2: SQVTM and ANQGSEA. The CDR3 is CSAGRASSYEQYF. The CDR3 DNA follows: TGCAGCGCCGGACGGGCTAGCTCCTACGAGCAGTACTTC.

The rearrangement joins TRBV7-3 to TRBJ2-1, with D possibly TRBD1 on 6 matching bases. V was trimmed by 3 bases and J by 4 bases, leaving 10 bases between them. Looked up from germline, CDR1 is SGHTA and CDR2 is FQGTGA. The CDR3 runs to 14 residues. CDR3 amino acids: CASSFGGPYNEQFF. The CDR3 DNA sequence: TGTGCCAGCAGCTTTGGGGGCCCTTACAATGAGCAGTTCTTC.

The CDR3 here is CASSFGLGQGGETQYF. As DNA, the CDR3 is TGTGCCAGCAGTTTCGGTCTCGGGCAGGGCGGAGAGACCCAGTACTTC. This chain uses TRBV6-5 with TRBJ2-5, with D maybe TRBD1 (5 bases). Trimming stripped 4 bases from V and 4 bases from J, with 19 bases between. Looked up from germline, CDR1 is MNHEY and CDR2 is SVGAGI. This CDR3 spans 16 amino acids.